The T cell receptor beta chain described here comes from a study of cytomegalovirus exposure and HLA in healthy donors. Trimming stripped 3 bases from V and 7 bases from J, with 12 bases between. Looked up from germline, CDR1 is SGDLS and CDR2 is YYNGEE. CDR3 length: 13 amino acids. In the PCR, 60 Vbeta and 13 Jbeta primers were used. This table comes from immunoSEQ multiplex PCR, and its TCRdb copy is limited to in-frame clones, with some not included. Of roughly 110,000 clones in the sample, 74% were seen once. This clonotype originated in a human donor in good health. This rearrangement joins TRBV9 to TRBJ2-3, with D uncertain. The sample consisted of PBMCs. The DNA for the CDR3 is TGTGCCAGCAGCGCCACCTCTAGACATACGCAGTATTTT. It specifies CASSATSRHTQYF.